This T cell receptor beta chain was identified during a study of graft-versus-host responses after intestinal transplantation. The wider study: Recipients uniformly received anti-thymocyte globulin induction, followed by tacrolimus and steroids for 3 to 4 years. Study-wide results and caveats: GvH clonotypes were identified within recipient marrow, with a subset emerging first in ileum or blood. After transplant, early declines in HvG clones were associated with peak levels of circulating GvH clones.

Remarks on this clone: No antigen is known for it.

Profiling relied on immunoSEQ multiplex PCR, and the TCRdb table lists in-frame clones only, not all of them. The sample holds 40,000 or so clones; approximately 93% are singletons and the top ten take roughly 4%. The CDR3 sequence is 15 residues long. V trimming: 2 bases; J trimming: 10 bases; junction bases outside the gene matches: 8. The germline V gene has CDR1 SGHTA and CDR2 FQGTGA. V usage is TRBV7-3 and J usage is TRBJ2-1, with 10 positions matching TRBD2. The source was PBMCs, collected approximately 740 days after intestinal transplantation. The sequence was collected from a human patient who received an intestinal transplant, so some T cells may come from the graft donor. CDR3 in amino acids: CASSLGTSGIGEQFF. DNA of the CDR3: TGTGCCAGCAGCTTAGGTACTAGCGGGATCGGCGAGCAGTTCTTC.